This T cell receptor (beta chain) was captured in a study of CD4+ T cells in melanoma. Study results and caveats: CD8+ T cell, macrophage and B cell function reportedly correlated with neoantigen-specific CD4+ T cells.

The germline gives CDR1 SNHLY, CDR2 FYNNEI. The CDR3 contains 13 residues. Concerning this clone itself: As yet, its antigen is unknown.

This table comes from immunoSEQ multiplex PCR, and its TCRdb copy is limited to in-frame clones, with some not included. The sample shows more than 110,000 clones, 92% of them seen only once. The TCR originated in a human donor with melanoma. This chain joins TRBV2 and TRBJ2-5, with 12 bases lining up with TRBD2. The CDR3 spells CASLAGGQETQYF. The CDR3 nucleotides read TGTGCGTCACTAGCGGGGGGACAAGAGACCCAGTACTTC.